This T cell receptor beta chain came from a study of cytomegalovirus exposure and HLA in healthy donors (dated by TCRdb to about 2017). Broadly, across the study: According to a later analysis, the approximately 120 validation repertoires were produced on the same platform as the 666 repertoires of the first cohort. The study aimed to test whether cataloging public T cell receptors could reveal signatures of past pathogen exposure. Along with the roughly 670-subject first cohort, a separate validation cohort of some 130 different subjects was used. The study combined high-throughput TCR immunosequencing, statistical association of individual TCRs with disease status, and machine learning to predict cytomegalovirus infection status. Study-wide conclusions, independent of this receptor: According to the authors, the approach could potentially be generalized to other disease states and immunological phenotypes. While some public TCRs were present in many individuals, most TCR sequences turned up only very rarely across donors. In vitro tests confirmed that a few of the cytomegalovirus-associated TCR beta chains recognize cytomegalovirus antigens. In the study, around 160 TCR beta chains were listed as associated with cytomegalovirus. All 120 or so repertoires were used to score co-occurrence in the validation cohort in a later analysis, because that analysis had no HLA typing for the cohort. Subsequent analysis determined that TCRs grouped into clusters in the first cohort also showed a tendency toward co-occurrence across the 120 or so validation repertoires, and approximately 93% of cluster scores exceeded 0. The classifier was reported to diagnose cytomegalovirus status with high specificity and sensitivity in both the original cohort and the validation cohort.

CDR1 and CDR2 (SEHNR, FQNEAQ) derive from the germline V gene (reference sequence). V loses 6 bases, J loses 6 bases, and the germline ends lie 11 bases apart. The CDR3 goes from the cysteine to the phenylalanine over 13 residues. Only the CDR3 portion is preserved as DNA: 39 bases, with reading frame beginning at the first base. This clone was seen once. The antigen this receptor binds is unknown. No quality values exist for individual bases; no much larger clone is one base distant. Library preparation used the immunoSEQ multiplex PCR assay. Per the source publication's procedure: To diagnose cytomegalovirus status from the catalog of TCR beta chain sequences, a statistical classification framework was built. The table comes from immuneACCESS by way of TCRdb, which keeps in-frame sequences with V and J called. Part of the clones is missing from these tables; in studies checked, under half for an unresolved V gene and the rest for unknown reasons. From that table come the V and J calls and clone size; the DNA was used to work out D and trimming. For this sample there are 200,000 to 300,000 clones; roughly 90% appear just once. The top ten constitute about 12% of the sample.

The donors were included in the validation cohort of 120 subjects, a group kept apart from the 666-subject first cohort. Sample: PBMCs. This TCR was sampled from a man between 18 and 29 years old in good health and CMV-seropositive. This receptor chain uses TRBV7-9 and TRBJ2-2; TRBD1 is a possible D gene, resting on 6 matching bases. The CDR3 protein: CASRKGQAGELFF. The DNA sequence is given as TGTGCCAGCAGAAAGGGACAAGCCGGGGAGCTGTTTTTT.